The T cell receptor beta chain under discussion was sequenced for a study of T cell responses to AZD1222 COVID-19 vaccine. TCRdb's table, derived via immunoSEQ multiplex PCR, lists solely in-frame clones and lacks some. The sample contains about 140,000 clones, 92% of which appear only once. Germline values: CDR1 SEHNR, CDR2 FQNEAQ (reference sequence). The CDR3 runs 15 residues. The source material was peripheral blood, sampled 28 days after the second AZD1222 dose. The chain is built from TRBV7-9 and TRBJ1-1; a weak D match, TRBD1 (6 bases). This receptor was identified in an adult who received the AZD1222 COVID-19 vaccine. CDR3 protein: CSSLNTGAPNTEAFF. The CDR3 nucleotides read TGTTCGTCCCTTAATACGGGGGCCCCGAACACTGAAGCTTTCTTT.